These 27 T cell receptor beta chains came from one sample sequenced in a study of shared clonotypes between healthy human individuals. The data were produced by immunoSEQ multiplex PCR, yet TCRdb's version contains in-frame clones alone and is incomplete. The sample contains about 1.5 million clones, 98% of which appear only once. The sequenced sample consisted of naive CD4+ T cells sorted from blood. Subset defined: CD45RA+ positively selected. All receptors derive from a man aged 25 to 40 in good health.

The genes are TRBV20-1 and TRBJ2-7; D perhaps matches TRBD2 (5 bases). V was shortened by 2 bases and J by 6 bases, with 8 bases between the two germline ends. The germline V gene encodes CDR1 DFQATT and CDR2 SNEGSKA (reference sequence). CDR3 length equals 11 residues. CDR3: CSARRRSEQYF. Here the CDR3 DNA reads TGCAGTGCTAGACGGAGGAGCGAGCAGTACTTC.

The genes are TRBV9 and TRBJ1-4, with D unclear. The CDR3 is made up of 14 amino acids. Trimming left V 0 bases short and J 4 bases short, with 7 bases between. Per germline, CDR1 SGDLS and CDR2 YYNGEE. CDR3 sequence (DNA): TGTGCCAGCAGCGTAGATTGGGATAATGAAAAACTGTTTTTT. Residues: CASSVDWDNEKLFF.

The chain uses TRBV20-1 and TRBJ2-5; unclear D gene. This CDR3 region has 10 residues. Germline V gives CDR1 DFQATT, CDR2 SNEGSKA (reference sequence). The CDR3 bases are TGCGCCCCATTAGTAGAGACCCAGTACTTC. Its protein is CAPLVETQYF.

The V call is TRBV19, the J call TRBJ2-4, with D hard to call. The CDR3 runs to 17 residues. The germline CDR1 and CDR2 sequences are LNHDA and SQIVND (reference sequence). Trimming removed 4 bases from V and 0 bases from J, with 16 bases in between. The CDR3, as DNA: TGTGCCAGTAGTACTACCCTCCTCCTCCTAGCCAAAAACATTCAGTACTTC. Its protein is CASSTTLLLLAKNIQYF.

The V call is TRBV4-3, the J call TRBJ1-5; D not certain. There are 14 residues in the CDR3. The V end lost 1 base, the J end lost 5 bases, and 9 bases lay between the germline ends. The germline V gene has CDR1 LGHNA and CDR2 YSLEER. The CDR3 sequence is CASSQVSGYQPQHF. CDR3 nucleotide sequence: TGCGCCAGCAGCCAAGTTTCAGGATATCAGCCCCAGCATTTT.

This rearrangement joins TRBV4-1 to TRBJ1-2; 8 bases fit TRBD1. Germline loops: CDR1 MGHRA, CDR2 YSYEKL. The J segment lost 2 bases and the V segment lost 1 base, leaving 0 bases of the junction unmatched. The CDR3 runs to 14 residues. In DNA, the CDR3 is TGCGCCAGCAGCCAAGGGACAGGGAACTATGGCTACACCTTC. Translation: CASSQGTGNYGYTF.

This chain uses TRBV18 with TRBJ1-5, with no clear D. Germline CDR1 and CDR2: KGHSH and LQKENI. Trimming left V 2 bases short and J 4 bases short, with 12 bases between. The CDR3 covers 15 residues. The CDR3 is CASSPTPWDNQPQHF. CDR3 DNA sequence: TGTGCCAGCTCACCAACCCCATGGGATAATCAGCCCCAGCATTTT.

This chain uses TRBV19 with TRBJ2-1; 8 positions agree with TRBD1. This CDR3 spans 15 amino acids. CDR1 is LNHDA and CDR2 is SQIVND in the germline V gene (reference sequence). V was pared by 4 bases and J by 3 bases, with 5 bases of the junction left unmatched. The CDR3 DNA sequence: TGTGCCAGTAGTACGGACAGGGCCAACTACAATGAGCAGTTCTTC. Amino acids: CASSTDRANYNEQFF. Filled out from reference TRBV19 and TRBJ2-1, the complete variable domain reads DGGITQSPKYLFRKEGQNVTLSCEQNLNHDAMYWYRQDPGQGLRLIYYSQIVNDFQKGDIAEGYSVSREKKESFPLTVTSAQKNPTAFYLCASSTDRANYNEQFFGPGTRLTVL.

Comment on this clone: The junction shows a germline mismatch at one end, possibly a read error. The chain employs TRBV11-3 and TRBJ1-2; D call uncertain. The CDR3 is 11 amino acids. Germline CDR1 and CDR2: SGHNT and YENEEA. The CDR3 loop is CASSLLGRLGF. The CDR3 DNA sequence: TGTGCCAGCAGCCTCTTAGGGCGACTTGGCTTC. Looking up the rest from reference TRBV11-3 and TRBJ1-2 gives the full variable domain: EAGVVQSPRYKIIEKKQPVAFWCNPISGHNTLYWYLQNLGQGPELLIRYENEEAVDDSQLPKDRFSAERLKGVDSTLKIQPAELGDSAVYLCASSLLGRLGFGSGTRLTVV.

The gene calls are TRBV30 and TRBJ1-2; D possibly corresponds to TRBD1 (6 bases). The germline CDR1 and CDR2 sequences are GTSNPN and SVGIG (reference sequence). V was cut by 6 bases and J by 4 bases, with 12 bases left in between. This CDR3 is built from 12 residues. The CDR3, as DNA: TGTGCCTGCCAACAAGGGGGCTATGGCTACACCTTC. It encodes CACQQGGYGYTF.

V usage is TRBV19 and J usage is TRBJ1-2; 7 nucleotides match TRBD1. V dropped 7 bases and J dropped 6; count of bases not matched to a gene: 14. The germline gives CDR1 LNHDA, CDR2 SQIVND (reference sequence). The length of the CDR3 is 15 residues. CDR3 nucleotides: TGTGCCAGTATTCTTACAGGGGCGAATTCCCATGGCTACACCTTC. It is translated as CASILTGANSHGYTF.

For this clone: Other DNA sequences in the sample encode the same CDR3. J is TRBJ2-5 and V is TRBV6-5; 9 bases match TRBD1. The V gene end was trimmed by 6 bases and the J gene end by 1 base; junction bases not matched to a gene: 3. Germline loops: CDR1 MNHEY, CDR2 SVGAGI. The length of the CDR3 is 14 residues. The DNA for the CDR3 is TGTGCCAGCAGCCTGGGACAGGGCCAAGAGACCCAGTACTTC. Protein: CASSLGQGQETQYF.

The genes are TRBV30 and TRBJ2-3; D gene unclear. Germline loops: CDR1 GTSNPN, CDR2 SVGIG (reference sequence). There are 13 residues in the CDR3. V lost 5 bases and J lost 5, with 14 bases in between. The chain's CDR3 is CAWSSVEGDTQYF. DNA for the CDR3: TGTGCCTGGTCGAGCGTCGAAGGAGATACGCAGTATTTT.

The chain carries TRBV5-1 and TRBJ2-3; 9 positions agree with TRBD2. V gave up 2 bases and J gave up 0 bases; unmatched junction bases: 4. The CDR3 extends over 16 amino acids. Germline CDR1 SGHRS, CDR2 YFSETQ. CDR3 in amino acids: CASSLMAGGSTDTQYF. DNA of the CDR3: TGCGCCAGCAGCTTAATGGCGGGAGGGAGCACAGATACGCAGTATTTT.

The chain joins TRBV7-2 to TRBJ2-3; 11 bases map to TRBD2. Germline CDR1 and CDR2: SGHTA and FQGNSA. The CDR3 is 17 residues long. V lost 1 base and J lost 2; bases outside the gene matches: 5. CDR3 bases: TGTGCCAGCAGCTTAGATCGACTAGCGGGGTTCACAGATACGCAGTATTTT. This sequence encodes CASSLDRLAGFTDTQYF.

The table lists this clone with a few counts. The chain carries TRBV4-1 and TRBJ2-2, with 11 bases matching TRBD1. This CDR3 has 16 residues. Germline V CDR1 and CDR2: MGHRA, YSYEKL. V lost 8 bases, J lost 0 bases, and 5 bases stayed unmatched. The CDR3 sequence is CASRTGGGSNTGELFF. The CDR3 region has the DNA TGCGCCAGCCGGACAGGGGGCGGATCGAACACCGGGGAGCTGTTTTTT.

A word on this clone: In the same sample, other DNA sequences code for this CDR3. V and J are TRBV19 and TRBJ2-7; a weak D match, TRBD1 (5 bases). The CDR3 is 13 residues long. The germline V gene encodes CDR1 LNHDA and CDR2 SQIVND (reference sequence). The ends were cut back, 3 bases at V and 2 bases at J, with 8 bases in the middle. In DNA, the CDR3 is TGTGCCAGTAGTATCACAGGACCCTACGAGCAGTACTTC. This translates into CASSITGPYEQYF.

The chain carries TRBV5-1 and TRBJ2-3, with D maybe TRBD1 (6 bases). Trimming left V 0 bases short and J 1 base short, with 15 bases between. Germline V gene sequence: CDR1 SGHRS, CDR2 YFSETQ. This CDR3 comprises 17 residues. The CDR3 bases are TGCGCCAGCAGCTTGGTAGGACAGTCTAGAGGCACAGATACGCAGTATTTT. It specifies CASSLVGQSRGTDTQYF.

The V call is TRBV15, the J call TRBJ1-2; D unresolved. The V end lost 0 bases, the J end lost 8 bases, and 7 bases lay between the germline ends. This CDR3 contains 12 residues. The germline V gene encodes CDR1 LNHNV and CDR2 YYDKDF (reference sequence). The CDR3 protein is CATSRESEGYTF. For the CDR3, the DNA is TGTGCCACCAGCAGAGAATCGGAAGGCTACACCTTC.

The chain uses TRBV4-3 and TRBJ2-7; the D gene is possibly TRBD1 (7 bases). The CDR3 has 17 amino acids. Germline V gene sequence: CDR1 LGHNA, CDR2 YSLEER. Deletions cut 0 bases from V and 3 bases from J, with 18 bases between. Here the CDR3 DNA reads TGCGCCAGCAGCCAAGAGGGAGGTTCGGGACAGATCTACGAGCAGTACTTC. This sequence encodes CASSQEGGSGQIYEQYF.

In its sample, this clone was seen once. V usage is TRBV7-2 and J usage is TRBJ1-1, with a weak D call TRBD1 (5 bases). CDR3 length: 15 residues. Germline V gene data show CDR1 as SGHTA and CDR2 as FQGNSA. Trimming cost V 4 bases and J 5 bases, with 17 bases left between them. The CDR3 nucleotides are TGTGCCAGCAGCTCCAGCGCGGGGCCGAAAACTGAAGCTTTCTTT. It is translated as CASSSSAGPKTEAFF. Complete variable domain (other parts from reference TRBV7-2 and TRBJ1-1): GAGVSQSPSNKVTEKGKDVELRCDPISGHTALYWYRQSLGQGLEFLIYFQGNSAPDKSGLPSDRFSAERTGGSVSTLTIQRTQQEDSAVYLCASSSSAGPKTEAFFGQGTRLTVV.

The gene calls are TRBV29-1 and TRBJ1-4; D call uncertain. The V gene lost 5 bases and the J gene lost 2 bases, with 9 bases spanning the gap. Germline V lookup: CDR1 SQVTM, CDR2 ANQGSEA. This CDR3 has 13 residues. The CDR3 spells CSVSGRTNEKLFF. CDR3 nucleotides: TGCAGCGTTTCTGGGAGGACTAATGAAAAACTGTTTTTT. The whole variable domain, filled in from reference TRBV29-1 and TRBJ1-4, reads SAVISQKPSRDICQRGTSLTIQCQVDSQVTMMFWYRQQPGQSLTLIATANQGSEATYESGFVIDKFPISRPNLTFSTLTVSNMSPEDSSIYLCSVSGRTNEKLFFGSGTQLSVL.

The rearrangement joins TRBV29-1 to TRBJ2-7; D could derive from TRBD1 or TRBD2 (6 bases each). The CDR3 extends over 13 amino acids. Trimming took off 4 bases at V and 10 bases at J, with 20 bases between the two ends. CDR1 and CDR2 from the germline V gene are SQVTM and ANQGSEA. CDR3 coding DNA: TGCAGCGTTGTGCAGGGGACTGGGGCGGTTCAGTACTTC. Encoded protein: CSVVQGTGAVQYF.

The V and J genes are TRBV5-1 and TRBJ2-3, with D perhaps TRBD1 or TRBD2 (6 bases each). The CDR3 has 15 amino acids. V gave up 4 bases and J gave up 5 bases, with 17 bases separating them. Germline CDR1 and CDR2: SGHRS and YFSETQ. The DNA for the CDR3 is TGCGCCAGCAGCGTCCTACGGGGGCTGAAAGATACGCAGTATTTT. Its translation is CASSVLRGLKDTQYF. Using reference TRBV5-1 and TRBJ2-3 for the parts outside the CDR3, the full variable domain is KAGVTQTPRYLIKTRGQQVTLSCSPISGHRSVSWYQQTPGQGLQFLFEYFSETQRNKGNFPGRFSGRQFSNSRSEMNVSTLELGDSALYLCASSVLRGLKDTQYFGPGTRLTVL.

The chain has TRBV5-1 and TRBJ2-3, with TRBD2 matching over 11 bases. The length of the CDR3 is 15 residues. Germline lookup yields CDR1 SGHRS and CDR2 YFSETQ. Unmatched junction bases numbered 4, after V lost 4 bases and J lost 3 bases. The CDR3 DNA sequence: TGCGCCAGCAGCCCCAGGACTAGCGGGACAGATACGCAGTATTTT. This encodes CASSPRTSGTDTQYF.

This chain uses TRBV7-9 with TRBJ2-1, with 11 nucleotides matching TRBD2. Trimming cost V 6 bases and J 9 bases; bases outside gene matches: 13. The CDR3 contains 16 residues. Germline V gives CDR1 SEHNR, CDR2 FQNEAQ (reference sequence). CDR3 in DNA: TGTGCCAGCAGATCGGGTAGTAGCGGGAGGGCGGGTGAGCAGTTCTTC. It translates to CASRSGSSGRAGEQFF. The whole variable domain, filled in from reference TRBV7-9 and TRBJ2-1, reads DTGVSQNPRHKITKRGQNVTFRCDPISEHNRLYWYRQTLGQGPEFLTYFQNEAQLEKSRLLSDRFSAERPKGSFSTLEIQRTEQGDSAMYLCASRSGSSGRAGEQFFGPGTRLTVL.

This clone was seen just once. The CDR3 nucleotides read TGTGCCAGCTCACGCTCCACTAGAGATGAGCAGTTCTTC. Translated, it gives CASSRSTRDEQFF. This sequence joins TRBV18 and TRBJ2-1, with TRBD2 as a possible D gene (5 bases). CDR1 is KGHSH, CDR2 LQKENI, per germline. The CDR3 loop spans 13 amino acids. V lost 4 bases to trimming and J lost 8 bases, with 12 bases between them.